Below are 28 T cell receptor beta chains sequenced from a single sample in a study of T cells in Graves' hyperthyroidism and ophthalmopathy. RNA transcripts provided the source from which TCR beta CDR3 regions were amplified. Carried out on the TCR CDR3, a first-round RT-PCR used the HTBI primer set. TCRdb reprocessed the multiplex PCR reads via MiXCR and lists one record per CDR3 protein. The table lists roughly 520,000 distinct CDR3 sequences, around 24% of them singletons. The sample taken for sequencing was blood. These receptors were taken from a woman aged 25 to 45 with Graves' ophthalmopathy.

This clonotype was seen at least ten times. V usage is TRBV12-3 or TRBV12-4 and J usage is TRBJ1-1; D gene unclear. The CDR3 totals 19 residues. Trimming pared 1 base from V and 6 bases from J, leaving 27 bases between. CDR3 bases: TGTGCCAGCAGTTTAGTCGACCCCTACTCACAGAGGGCGTGGGCTGAAGCTTTCTTT. Amino acid sequence: CASSLVDPYSQRAWAEAFF.

With regard to this clonotype: This is likely a read error, given that the CDR3 carries no conserved phenylalanine or tryptophan at its end. The limits of the CDR3 on the DNA are not certain, so only TCRdb's listed CDR3 is given. The chain is built from TRBV30 and TRBJ1-1; the D segment call TRBD1 is taken from the table without a DNA check. Germline assignment: CDR1 GTSNPN and CDR2 SVGIG (reference sequence). With termini counted, the CDR3 has 11 amino acids. The CDR3 reads CACTGDTEACL.

This chain connects TRBV20-1 to TRBJ2-7, with D perhaps being TRBD1 or TRBD2 (5 bases each). Trimming took 4 bases from V and 6 from J, leaving 16 bases between them. This CDR3 has 13 amino acids. Germline CDR1 reads DFQATT; CDR2 reads SNEGSKA (reference sequence). The CDR3 loop is CSANRDRRFEQYF. The CDR3 DNA reads as TGCAGTGCTAACCGGGACCGTCGGTTCGAGCAGTACTTC.

This clonotype was observed at least ten times. The CDR3 sequence: CAISKDRGGQPQHF. DNA for the CDR3: TGTGCCATCAGTAAAGACAGGGGTGGGCAGCCCCAGCATTTT. The chain joins TRBV10-3 to TRBJ1-5; TRBD1 matches at 8 bases. Per the germline V gene, CDR1 is ENHRY and CDR2 is SYGVKD. The CDR3 covers 14 residues. The V segment lost 5 bases and the J segment 7 bases; nucleotides outside the gene matches: 7.

This clonotype was seen ten or more times. The CDR3 loop reads CASSPPSTEAFF. The CDR3, as DNA: TGTGCCAGCAGTCCCCCTTCAACTGAAGCTTTCTTT. The chain links TRBV12-3 or TRBV12-4 to TRBJ1-1; D unresolved. Trimming left V 5 bases short and J 5 bases short, with 9 bases between. This CDR3 spans 12 amino acids.

This CDR3 reads CASSYMGRSNQPQHF. For the CDR3, the DNA is TGTGCCAGCAGTTACATGGGGCGCAGTAATCAGCCCCAGCATTTT. The chain couples TRBV6-5 to TRBJ1-5, with D maybe TRBD1 (5 bases). This CDR3 region has 15 residues. Germline V gene lookup returns CDR1 MNHEY and CDR2 SVGAGI. Trimming took off 2 bases at V and 4 bases at J, with 12 bases between the two ends.

This clonotype appeared many times. The CDR3 reads CATSDLHGDQETQYF. The CDR3 region has the DNA TGTGCCACCAGTGATTTGCACGGGGACCAAGAGACCCAGTACTTC. The chain carries TRBV24-1 and TRBJ2-5; D may be TRBD2 (5 bases). V lost 0 bases to trimming and J lost 0 bases, with 7 bases between them. Germline V lookup: CDR1 KGHDR, CDR2 SFDVKD. The CDR3 loop spans 15 amino acids.

This clonotype was seen at least ten times. The gene calls are TRBV6-5 and TRBJ2-7, with D tentatively TRBD1 (5 bases). Trimming left V 9 bases short and J 2 bases short, with 17 bases between. This CDR3 comprises 14 residues. CDR1 MNHEY and CDR2 SVGAGI come from the germline V gene. CDR3 loop: CASTTVKLPYEQYF. As DNA, the CDR3 is TGTGCCAGTACGACAGTCAAGCTACCCTACGAGCAGTACTTC.

The rearrangement uses TRBV11-2 and TRBJ2-7; 7 nucleotides align to TRBD1. Germline-derived CDR1 and CDR2 are SGHAT and FQNNGV. The J segment lost 2 bases and the V segment lost 1 base, leaving 2 bases of the junction unmatched. The CDR3 runs to 14 residues. The CDR3 DNA reads as TGTGCCAGCAGCTTAGTACAGGGGACCTACGAGCAGTACTTC. Its protein product is CASSLVQGTYEQYF.

As regards this clonotype: Here the CDR3 omits its conserved ending phenylalanine or tryptophan, so a read error is the likely source. The DNA is left out, because the CDR3 cannot be placed on it with certainty; the CDR3 is given as TCRdb lists it. The J gene is TRBJ1-1, the V gene TRBV12-3 or TRBV12-4. The CDR3 has 13 amino acids, counting both end residues. CDR3: CASGMGMNTEACL.

The V gene is TRBV6-1, the J gene TRBJ2-7; no clear D. V was cut by 7 bases and J by 3 bases, with 7 bases left in between. The CDR3 consists of 11 residues. Per germline, CDR1 MNHNS and CDR2 SASEGT. CDR3 coding DNA: TGTGCCAGCATCTGGGGCTACGAGCAGTACTTC. Amino acids: CASIWGYEQYF.

This clonotype has a count of ten or more. The rearrangement uses TRBV19 and TRBJ2-5; TRBD1 or TRBD2 may be the D gene (5 bases each). V dropped 8 bases and J dropped 3 bases, with 13 bases sitting between them. CDR1 is LNHDA, CDR2 SQIVND, per germline (reference sequence). CDR3 length: 13 amino acids. Here the CDR3 DNA reads TGTGCCAGTTCTACCCGGGACGAAGAGACCCAGTACTTC. The encoded protein is CASSTRDEETQYF.

This clonotype was observed many times. The V call is TRBV30, the J call TRBJ1-3; weak D call: TRBD1 (5 bases). V was pared by 5 bases and J by 0 bases, with 17 bases between. Germline loops: CDR1 GTSNPN, CDR2 SVGIG (reference sequence). The CDR3 spans 16 residues. In DNA, the CDR3 is TGTGCCTGGGCGACGAGGGGAACCCGCTCTGGAAACACCATATATTTT. Translated, it gives CAWATRGTRSGNTIYF.

This clonotype was detected many times. The V call is TRBV7-2, the J call TRBJ1-1, with D tentatively TRBD1 (6 bases). The ends were cut back, 3 bases at V and 3 bases at J, with 14 bases in the middle. The CDR3 is made up of 15 amino acids. The germline CDR1 and CDR2 sequences are SGHTA and FQGNSA. This CDR3 is CASSFRWTDDTEAFF. The DNA of the CDR3 is TGTGCCAGCAGCTTCCGTTGGACAGACGACACTGAAGCTTTCTTT.

This clonotype was seen ten or more times. The chain recombines TRBV12-3 or TRBV12-4 with TRBJ1-2; TRBD1 matches at 7 bases. This CDR3 region has 14 residues. Unmatched junction bases numbered 8, after V lost 2 bases and J lost 8 bases. The CDR3, as DNA: TGTGCCAGCAGTTTAAGGGCGACAGGGTTCGGCTACACCTTC. Protein product: CASSLRATGFGYTF.

This clonotype has at least ten counts. The chain joins TRBV6-2 or TRBV6-3 to TRBJ1-5; D ambiguous. The germline V gene has CDR1 MNHEY and CDR2 SVGEGT. CDR3 size: 14 residues. The V end was cut by 4 bases, the J end by 5 bases, with 12 bases between. The CDR3 loop is CASSFLMSDQPQHF. The CDR3 DNA reads as TGTGCCAGCAGTTTCCTCATGTCGGATCAGCCCCAGCATTTT.

In this sample, this clonotype turned up once. This chain joins TRBV7-2 and TRBJ2-7; possibly TRBD2 for D (6 bases). Per germline, CDR1 SGHTA and CDR2 FQGNSA. V lost 2 bases and J lost 5, with 10 bases in between. There are 13 residues in the CDR3. CDR3 region: CASSLTGDHEQYF. The CDR3, as DNA: TGTGCCAGCAGCTTAACGGGAGATCACGAGCAGTACTTC.

This clonotype showed up many times. The chain joins TRBV5-1 to TRBJ1-2; D gene unclear. V lost 4 bases to trimming and J lost 0 bases, with 10 bases between them. The CDR3 sequence is 14 residues long. The germline V gene has CDR1 SGHRS and CDR2 YFSETQ. Here the CDR3 reads CASSEAEPNYGYTF. CDR3 sequence (DNA): TGCGCCAGCAGCGAGGCAGAACCTAACTATGGCTACACCTTC.

The chain links TRBV2 to TRBJ2-7; a weak D match, TRBD1 (5 bases). Trimming shortened V by 7 bases and J by 0 bases, and 16 bases separated the two germline ends. The germline V gene encodes CDR1 SNHLY and CDR2 FYNNEI. The CDR3 consists of 15 residues. The CDR3: CASTADIGSSYEQYF. CDR3 coding DNA: TGTGCCAGCACCGCGGACATAGGTAGCTCCTACGAGCAGTACTTC. Full variable domain (outside the CDR3, taken from reference TRBV2 and TRBJ2-7): EPEVTQTPSHQVTQMGQEVILRCVPISNHLYFYWYRQILGQKVEFLVSFYNNEISEKSEIFDDQFSVERPDGSNFTLKIRSTKLEDSAMYFCASTADIGSSYEQYFGPGTRLTVT.

The chain combines TRBV6-1 with TRBJ1-1; weak D call: TRBD1 (5 bases). The germline V and J ends were trimmed by 7 bases and 3 bases, with 12 bases remaining between them. The CDR3 extends over 13 amino acids. The V gene's germline CDR1 is MNHNS and CDR2 SASEGT. CDR3 region: CASTETVYTEAFF. CDR3 in DNA: TGTGCCAGCACGGAGACAGTTTACACTGAAGCTTTCTTT.

This clonotype was recorded many times. The chain links TRBV12-3 or TRBV12-4 to TRBJ1-4; D is undetermined. The CDR3 length is 15 residues. Trimming removed 1 base from V and 4 bases from J, with 10 bases in between. CDR3 nucleotides: TGTGCCAGCAGTTTAGGTTGGACGGTTAATGAAAAACTGTTTTTT. It yields the protein CASSLGWTVNEKLFF.

This clonotype was seen many times. The V gene is TRBV20-1, the J gene TRBJ1-6, with D possibly being TRBD1 (5 bases). Trimming pared 0 bases from V and 8 bases from J, leaving 11 bases between. The CDR3 covers 14 residues. The germline gives CDR1 DFQATT, CDR2 SNEGSKA (reference sequence). The CDR3 loop is CSARDSGGYSPLHF. DNA of the CDR3: TGCAGTGCTAGAGATTCTGGGGGGTATTCACCCCTCCACTTT.

Ten or more counts support this clonotype. This chain joins TRBV5-6 and TRBJ1-1, with 8 bases fitting TRBD1. After removal of 3 bases from V and 7 bases from J, the junction contained 11 bases not matched to a gene. This CDR3 is built from 15 residues. Per the germline V gene, CDR1 is SGHDT and CDR2 is YYEEEE. CDR3 nucleotide sequence: TGTGCCAGCAGCTGGCCCCCCGACAGGGGAAGTGAAGCTTTCTTT. As protein: CASSWPPDRGSEAFF.

This chain uses TRBV6-1 with TRBJ1-2; D may be TRBD1 (5 bases). The length of the CDR3 is 15 residues. Per the germline V gene, CDR1 is MNHNS and CDR2 is SASEGT. V lost 5 bases to trimming and J lost 0 bases, with 13 bases between them. The CDR3 protein is CASSPGTAANYGYTF. In DNA, the CDR3 is TGTGCCAGCAGTCCTGGGACGGCAGCTAACTATGGCTACACCTTC.

This clonotype was observed many times. The chain recombines TRBV6-5 with TRBJ2-5, with D perhaps TRBD1 or TRBD2 (5 bases each). This CDR3 has 15 residues. The V end lost 2 bases, the J end lost 2 bases, and 12 bases lay between the germline ends. From germline, CDR1 is MNHEY and CDR2 SVGAGI. The CDR3 nucleotides are TGTGCCAGCAGTTACCCCGGGACGCCTCAAGAGACCCAGTACTTC. Translated: CASSYPGTPQETQYF.

The V and J genes are TRBV28 and TRBJ2-7, with D possibly TRBD2 on 5 matching bases. The CDR3 is made up of 15 amino acids. CDR1 and CDR2 (germline): MDHEN, SYDVKM. V lost 5 bases, J lost 6 bases, and 20 bases lay in between. The CDR3 DNA reads TGTGCCAGCAGTCCCCGAGAGGAGGTGTTGGGCGAGCAGTACTTC. Its translation is CASSPREEVLGEQYF. The full variable domain, completed using reference TRBV28 and TRBJ2-7, is DVKVTQSSRYLVKRTGEKVFLECVQDMDHENMFWYRQDPGLGLRLIYFSYDVKMKEKGDIPEGYSVSREKKERFSLILESASTNQTSMYLCASSPREEVLGEQYFGPGTRLTVT.

This clonotype was counted only a few times. This sequence may be a read error, since a much larger clone differs from it by one base. The chain uses TRBV27 and TRBJ1-1; TRBD1 might be the D (6 bases). The CDR3 is 15 amino acids. Germline lookup yields CDR1 MNHEY and CDR2 SMNVEV (reference sequence). The CDR3: CASSLSGGLNTEVFF. In nucleotides, the CDR3 is TGTGCCAGCAGTTTATCCGGGGGCCTGAACACTGAAGTTTTCTTT.

A remark on this clonotype: Relative to the germline gene, one junction end is altered; a read error may explain this. The chain couples TRBV6-1 to TRBJ1-1; D is ambiguous. In germline, CDR1 is MNHNS, CDR2 SASEGT. The CDR3 has 15 amino acids. CDR3 in amino acids: CASSPRTAYWTDAFF. CDR3 DNA: TGTGCCAGCAGTCCTCGGACGGCTTATTGGACTGATGCTTTCTTT.